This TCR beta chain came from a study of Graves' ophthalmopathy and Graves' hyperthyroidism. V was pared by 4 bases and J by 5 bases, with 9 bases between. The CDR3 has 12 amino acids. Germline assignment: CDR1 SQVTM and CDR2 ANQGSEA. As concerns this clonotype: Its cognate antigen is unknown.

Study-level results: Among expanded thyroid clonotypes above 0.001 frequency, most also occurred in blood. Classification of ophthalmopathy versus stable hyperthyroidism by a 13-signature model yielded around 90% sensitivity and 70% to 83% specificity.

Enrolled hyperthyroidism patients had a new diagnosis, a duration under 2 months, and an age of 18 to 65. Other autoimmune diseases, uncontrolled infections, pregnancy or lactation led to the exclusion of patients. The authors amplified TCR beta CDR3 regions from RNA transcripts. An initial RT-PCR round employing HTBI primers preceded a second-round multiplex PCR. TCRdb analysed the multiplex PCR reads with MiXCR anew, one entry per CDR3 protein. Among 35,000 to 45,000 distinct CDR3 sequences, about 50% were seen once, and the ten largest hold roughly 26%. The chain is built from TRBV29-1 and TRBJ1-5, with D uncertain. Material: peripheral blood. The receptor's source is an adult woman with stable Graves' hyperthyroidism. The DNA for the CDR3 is TGCAGCGTTGGGGAGGGTGATCAGCCCCAGCATTTT. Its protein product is CSVGEGDQPQHF. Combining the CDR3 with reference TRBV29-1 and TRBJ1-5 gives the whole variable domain SAVISQKPSRDICQRGTSLTIQCQVDSQVTMMFWYRQQPGQSLTLIATANQGSEATYESGFVIDKFPISRPNLTFSTLTVSNMSPEDSSIYLCSVGEGDQPQHFGDGTRLSIL.